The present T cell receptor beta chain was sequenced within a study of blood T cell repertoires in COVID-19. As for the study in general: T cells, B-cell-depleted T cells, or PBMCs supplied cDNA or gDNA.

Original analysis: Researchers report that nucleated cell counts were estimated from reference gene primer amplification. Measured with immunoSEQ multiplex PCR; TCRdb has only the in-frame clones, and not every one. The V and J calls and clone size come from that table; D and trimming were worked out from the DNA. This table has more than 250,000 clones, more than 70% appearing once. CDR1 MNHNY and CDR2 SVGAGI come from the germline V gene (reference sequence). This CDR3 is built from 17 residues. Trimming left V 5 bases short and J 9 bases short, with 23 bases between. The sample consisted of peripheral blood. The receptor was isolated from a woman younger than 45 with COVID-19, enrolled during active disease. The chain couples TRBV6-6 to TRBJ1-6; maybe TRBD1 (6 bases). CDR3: CASSHNSLGGHGSPLHF. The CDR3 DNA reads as TGTGCCAGCAGTCACAATTCCCTGGGGGGGCACGGTTCACCCCTCCACTTT.